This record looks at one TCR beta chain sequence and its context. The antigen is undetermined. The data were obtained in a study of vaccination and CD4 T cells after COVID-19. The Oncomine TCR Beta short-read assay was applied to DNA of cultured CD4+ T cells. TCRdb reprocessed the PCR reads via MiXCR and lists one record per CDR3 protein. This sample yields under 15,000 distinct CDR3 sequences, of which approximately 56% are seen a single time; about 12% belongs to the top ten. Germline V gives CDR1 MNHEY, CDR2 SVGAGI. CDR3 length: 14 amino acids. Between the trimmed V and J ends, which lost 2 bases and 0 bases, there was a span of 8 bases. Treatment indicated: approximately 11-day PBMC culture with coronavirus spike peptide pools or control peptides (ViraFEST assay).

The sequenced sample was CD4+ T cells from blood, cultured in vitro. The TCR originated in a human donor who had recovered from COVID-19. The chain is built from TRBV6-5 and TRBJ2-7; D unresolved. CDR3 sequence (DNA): TGTGCCAGCAGTTACCTCCCTAACTCCTACGAGCAGTACTTC. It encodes CASSYLPNSYEQYF.